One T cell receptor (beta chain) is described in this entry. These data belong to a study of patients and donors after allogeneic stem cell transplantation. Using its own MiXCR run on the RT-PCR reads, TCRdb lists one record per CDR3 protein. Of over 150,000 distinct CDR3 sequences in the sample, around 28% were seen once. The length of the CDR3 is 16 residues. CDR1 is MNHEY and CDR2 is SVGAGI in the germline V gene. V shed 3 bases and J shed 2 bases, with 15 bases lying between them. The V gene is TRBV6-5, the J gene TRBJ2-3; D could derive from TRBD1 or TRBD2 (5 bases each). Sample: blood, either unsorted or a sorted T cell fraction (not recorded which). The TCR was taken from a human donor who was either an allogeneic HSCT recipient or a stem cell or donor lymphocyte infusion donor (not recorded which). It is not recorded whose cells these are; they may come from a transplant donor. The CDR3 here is CASSYSWGYATDTQYF. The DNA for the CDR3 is TGTGCCAGCAGTTATTCTTGGGGGTACGCCACAGATACGCAGTATTTT.